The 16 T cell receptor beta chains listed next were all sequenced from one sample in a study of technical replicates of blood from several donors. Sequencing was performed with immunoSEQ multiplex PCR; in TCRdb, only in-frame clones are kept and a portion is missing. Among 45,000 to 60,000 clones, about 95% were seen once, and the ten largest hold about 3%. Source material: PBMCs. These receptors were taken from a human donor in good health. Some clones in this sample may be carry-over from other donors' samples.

The CDR3 loop is CASSFEGLFREQYF. Here the CDR3 DNA reads TGTGCCAGCAGCTTTGAGGGACTCTTTCGTGAGCAGTACTTC. The chain combines TRBV5-5 with TRBJ2-7; weak D call: TRBD2 (6 bases). Trimming left V 2 bases short and J 7 bases short, with 16 bases between. CDR1 is SGHKS, CDR2 YYEKEE, per germline (reference sequence). The CDR3 loop spans 14 amino acids.

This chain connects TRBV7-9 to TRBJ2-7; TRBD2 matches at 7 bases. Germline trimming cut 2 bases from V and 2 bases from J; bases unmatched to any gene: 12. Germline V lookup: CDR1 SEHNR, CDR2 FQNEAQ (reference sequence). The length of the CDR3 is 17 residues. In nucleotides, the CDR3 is TGTGCCAGCAGCTTACGGGAGGAGAGGACCCACCCCTACGAGCAGTACTTC. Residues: CASSLREERTHPYEQYF.

CDR3 DNA sequence: TGTGCCAGCAGCTTAGAACCGGTCCTACGCTCCTACGAGCAGTACTTC. It encodes CASSLEPVLRSYEQYF. This rearrangement joins TRBV7-2 to TRBJ2-7, with D unresolved. The V and J ends lost 1 base and 0 bases respectively, with 13 bases between them. The CDR3 totals 16 residues. Germline V lookup: CDR1 SGHTA, CDR2 FQGNSA. The complete variable domain, with remaining parts taken from reference TRBV7-2 and TRBJ2-7, reads GAGVSQSPSNKVTEKGKDVELRCDPISGHTALYWYRQSLGQGLEFLIYFQGNSAPDKSGLPSDRFSAERTGGSVSTLTIQRTQQEDSAVYLCASSLEPVLRSYEQYFGPGTRLTVT.

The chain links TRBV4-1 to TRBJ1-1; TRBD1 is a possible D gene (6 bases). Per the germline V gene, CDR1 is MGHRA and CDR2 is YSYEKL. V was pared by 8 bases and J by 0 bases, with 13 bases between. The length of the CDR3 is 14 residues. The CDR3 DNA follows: TGCGCCAGCCGCGTGGGACACCTGAACACTGAAGCTTTCTTT. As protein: CASRVGHLNTEAFF.

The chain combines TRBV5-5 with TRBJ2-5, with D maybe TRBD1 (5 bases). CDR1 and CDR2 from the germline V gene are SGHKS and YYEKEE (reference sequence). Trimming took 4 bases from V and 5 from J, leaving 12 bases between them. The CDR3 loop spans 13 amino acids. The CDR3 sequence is CASSPAGWETQYF. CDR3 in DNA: TGTGCCAGCAGCCCGGCAGGGTGGGAGACCCAGTACTTC.

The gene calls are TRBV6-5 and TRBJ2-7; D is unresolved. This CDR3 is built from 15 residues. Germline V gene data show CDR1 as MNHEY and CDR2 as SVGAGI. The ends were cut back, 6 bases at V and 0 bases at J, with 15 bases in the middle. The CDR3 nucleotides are TGTGCCAGCAGCTCCGGTCCAACAGCCTCCTACGAGCAGTACTTC. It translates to CASSSGPTASYEQYF.

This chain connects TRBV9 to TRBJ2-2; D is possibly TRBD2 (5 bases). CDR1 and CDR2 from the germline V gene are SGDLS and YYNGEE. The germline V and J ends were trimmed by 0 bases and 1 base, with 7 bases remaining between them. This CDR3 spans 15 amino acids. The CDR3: CASSVGAGNTGELFF. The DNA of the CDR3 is TGTGCCAGCAGCGTAGGGGCGGGGAACACCGGGGAGCTGTTTTTT.

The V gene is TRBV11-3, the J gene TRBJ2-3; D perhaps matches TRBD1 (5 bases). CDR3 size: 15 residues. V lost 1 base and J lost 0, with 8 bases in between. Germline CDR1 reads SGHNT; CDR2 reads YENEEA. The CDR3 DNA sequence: TGTGCCAGCAGCTTAGGGGGCGGTAGCACAGATACGCAGTATTTT. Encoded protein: CASSLGGGSTDTQYF.

As DNA, the CDR3 is TGTGCCAGCAGCCAAGAACTAGCGGGGGGGAAAGAGACCCAGTACTTC. Translating gives CASSQELAGGKETQYF. The V gene is TRBV4-2, the J gene TRBJ2-5; 13 bases fit TRBD2. V lost 0 bases, J lost 3 bases, and 1 base stayed unmatched. The CDR3 consists of 16 residues. CDR1 is LGHNA and CDR2 is YNFKEQ in the germline V gene.

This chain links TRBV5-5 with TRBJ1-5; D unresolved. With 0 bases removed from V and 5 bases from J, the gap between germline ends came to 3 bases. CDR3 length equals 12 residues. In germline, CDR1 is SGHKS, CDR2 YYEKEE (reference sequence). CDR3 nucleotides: TGTGCCAGCAGCTTGGAGCATCAGCCCCAGCATTTT. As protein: CASSLEHQPQHF.

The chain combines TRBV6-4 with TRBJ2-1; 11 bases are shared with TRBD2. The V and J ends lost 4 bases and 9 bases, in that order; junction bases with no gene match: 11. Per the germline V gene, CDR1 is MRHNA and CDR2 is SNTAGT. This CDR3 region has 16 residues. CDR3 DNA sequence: TGTGCCAGCAGTGTCACTAGCGGGGGAGGTTTGGTTGAGCAGTTCTTC. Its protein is CASSVTSGGGLVEQFF.

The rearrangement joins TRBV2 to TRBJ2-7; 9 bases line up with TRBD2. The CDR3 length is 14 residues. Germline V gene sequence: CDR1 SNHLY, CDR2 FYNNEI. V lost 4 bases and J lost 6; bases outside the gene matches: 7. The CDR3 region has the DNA TGTGCCAGCAGTGTCCCGGGACTAGCCACCGAGCAGTACTTC. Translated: CASSVPGLATEQYF. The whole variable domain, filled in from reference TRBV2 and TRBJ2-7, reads EPEVTQTPSHQVTQMGQEVILRCVPISNHLYFYWYRQILGQKVEFLVSFYNNEISEKSEIFDDQFSVERPDGSNFTLKIRSTKLEDSAMYFCASSVPGLATEQYFGPGTRLTVT.

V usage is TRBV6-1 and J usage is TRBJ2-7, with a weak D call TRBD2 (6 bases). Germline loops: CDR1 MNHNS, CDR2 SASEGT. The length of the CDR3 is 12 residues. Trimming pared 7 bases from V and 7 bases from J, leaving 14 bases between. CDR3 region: CASTVDRGEQYF. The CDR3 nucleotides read TGTGCCAGCACTGTTGACCGGGGGGAGCAGTACTTC.

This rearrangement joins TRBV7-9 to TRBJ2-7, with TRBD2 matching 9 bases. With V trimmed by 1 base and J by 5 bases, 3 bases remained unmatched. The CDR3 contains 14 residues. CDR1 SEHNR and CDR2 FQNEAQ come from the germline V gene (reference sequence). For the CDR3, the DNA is TGTGCCAGCAGCTTAGGAGCGGGGGGAGACGAGCAGTACTTC. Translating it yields CASSLGAGGDEQYF.

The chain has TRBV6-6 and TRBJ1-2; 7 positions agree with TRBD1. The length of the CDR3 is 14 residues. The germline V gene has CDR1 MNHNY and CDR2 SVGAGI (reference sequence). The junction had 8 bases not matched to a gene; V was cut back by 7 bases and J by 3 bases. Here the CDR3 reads CASTPGQIYYGYTF. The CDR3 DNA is TGTGCCAGCACTCCGGGACAGATCTACTATGGCTACACCTTC.

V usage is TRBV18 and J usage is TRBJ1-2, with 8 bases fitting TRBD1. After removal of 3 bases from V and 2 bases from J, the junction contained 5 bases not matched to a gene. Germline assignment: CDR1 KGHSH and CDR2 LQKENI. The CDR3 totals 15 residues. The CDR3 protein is CASSPRGTGNYGYTF. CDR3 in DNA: TGTGCCAGCTCACCCCGGGGGACAGGCAACTATGGCTACACCTTC.